This T cell receptor beta chain was found in a study of CD8+CD57+ T cells in acquired aplastic anemia. Study-level results: Found in both controls and patients were twenty-nine CD8+ CDR3 sequences.

To note about this clonotype: Antigen: not known.

In patients chosen for sequencing, flow cytometry had shown CD8+CD57+ cell expansion. Genomic DNA constituted the template upon which TCR beta VDJ and CDR3 profiling was performed. TCRdb fed the reads into MiXCR, producing one record per CDR3 protein. This sample has about 150,000 distinct CDR3 sequences, with 40% to 65% found just once. Germline-derived CDR1 and CDR2 are ENHRY and SYGVKD. This CDR3 is built from 18 residues. V dropped 4 bases and J dropped 3; count of bases not matched to a gene: 18. The sequenced sample was sorted CD4+, CD8+, or CD8+CD57+ T cells (not recorded which) from PBMCs. The chain links TRBV10-3 to TRBJ2-7, with 7 nucleotides matching TRBD2. This receptor was taken from a human donor with aplastic anemia. This CDR3 reads CAISGVWTRDAADYEQYF. The DNA of the CDR3 is TGTGCCATCAGTGGTGTGTGGACTAGAGATGCGGCAGACTACGAGCAGTACTTC.